The 2 T cell receptor beta chains below were found in one sample sequenced in a study of technical replicates of blood from a handful of donors. Profiling relied on immunoSEQ multiplex PCR, and the TCRdb table lists in-frame clones only, not all of them. The sample has 75,000 or so clones, about 95% seen once; the top ten hold about 0.25%. The sample consisted of T cells isolated from PBMCs. The receptor source for this set is a human donor in good health.

In this sample, this clone turned up once. The CDR3 reads CASSPWGGYGYTF. CDR3 DNA sequence: TGTGCCAGCAGCCCCTGGGGGGGCTATGGCTACACCTTC. The gene calls are TRBV27 and TRBJ1-2; TRBD1 might be the D (5 bases). V lost 6 bases and J lost 4, with 12 bases in between. The CDR3 is 13 residues long. Germline assignment: CDR1 MNHEY and CDR2 SMNVEV (reference sequence).

V and J are TRBV29-1 and TRBJ1-2; D gene uncertain. Germline V gene lookup returns CDR1 SQVTM and CDR2 ANQGSEA. This CDR3 region has 11 residues. The germline V and J ends were trimmed by 4 bases and 6 bases, with 9 bases remaining between them. In nucleotides, the CDR3 is TGCAGCGTTGGTAGAACGGATGGCTACACCTTC. Amino acids: CSVGRTDGYTF.